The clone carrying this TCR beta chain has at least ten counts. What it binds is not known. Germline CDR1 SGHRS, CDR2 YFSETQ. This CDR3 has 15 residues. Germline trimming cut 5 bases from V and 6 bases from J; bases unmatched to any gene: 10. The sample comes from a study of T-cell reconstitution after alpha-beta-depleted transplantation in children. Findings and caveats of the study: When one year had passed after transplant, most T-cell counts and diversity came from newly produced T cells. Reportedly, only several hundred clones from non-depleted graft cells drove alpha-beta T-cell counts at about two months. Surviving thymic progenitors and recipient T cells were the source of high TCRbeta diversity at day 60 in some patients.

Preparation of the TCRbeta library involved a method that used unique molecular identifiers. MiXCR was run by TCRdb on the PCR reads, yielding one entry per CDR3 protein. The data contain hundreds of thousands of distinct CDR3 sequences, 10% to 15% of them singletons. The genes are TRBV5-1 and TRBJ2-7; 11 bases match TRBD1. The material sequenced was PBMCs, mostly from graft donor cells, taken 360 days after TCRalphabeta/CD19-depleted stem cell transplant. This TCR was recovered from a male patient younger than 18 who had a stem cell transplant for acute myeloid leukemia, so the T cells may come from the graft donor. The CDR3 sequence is CASRYRTGGEIEQYF. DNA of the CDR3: TGCGCCAGCAGATATCGGACAGGGGGCGAGATCGAGCAGTACTTC.